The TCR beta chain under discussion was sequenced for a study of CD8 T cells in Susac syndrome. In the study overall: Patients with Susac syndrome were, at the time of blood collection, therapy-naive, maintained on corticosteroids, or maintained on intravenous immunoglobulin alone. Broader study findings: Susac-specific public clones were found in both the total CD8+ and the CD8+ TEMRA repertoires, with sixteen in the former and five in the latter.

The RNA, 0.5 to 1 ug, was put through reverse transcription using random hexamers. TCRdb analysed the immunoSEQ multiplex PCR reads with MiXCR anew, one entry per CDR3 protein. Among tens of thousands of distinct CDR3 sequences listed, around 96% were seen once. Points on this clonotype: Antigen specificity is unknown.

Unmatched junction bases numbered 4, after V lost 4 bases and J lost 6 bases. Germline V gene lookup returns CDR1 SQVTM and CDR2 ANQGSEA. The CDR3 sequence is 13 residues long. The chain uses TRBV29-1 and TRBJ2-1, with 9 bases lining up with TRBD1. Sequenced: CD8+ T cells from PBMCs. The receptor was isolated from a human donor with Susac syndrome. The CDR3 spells CSVAGTGFNEQFF. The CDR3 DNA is TGCAGCGTTGCCGGGACAGGGTTCAATGAGCAGTTCTTC.